One and the same sample provided the 28 T cell receptor beta chains below, sequenced in a study of T cell changes during pregnancy in multiple sclerosis. Data came from immunoSEQ multiplex PCR; TCRdb stores just in-frame clones and leaves some out. The repertoire consists of around 40,000 clones, with approximately 92% occurring once and the leading ten covering around 0.5%. This material consisted of CD4+ T cells from peripheral blood mononuclear cells, taken in the second trimester of pregnancy. All receptors derive from a female donor in good health, enrolled as a control in a pregnancy study.

V and J are TRBV9 and TRBJ1-5; D remains ambiguous. This CDR3 has 15 residues. CDR1 is SGDLS and CDR2 is YYNGEE in the germline V gene. The V end lost 4 bases, the J end lost 2 bases, and 13 bases lay between the germline ends. The CDR3 sequence: CASSPTHLGNQPQHF. CDR3 in DNA: TGTGCCAGCAGCCCCACCCACTTGGGCAATCAGCCCCAGCATTTT. Supplemented by reference TRBV9 and TRBJ1-5, the full variable domain reads DSGVTQTPKHLITATGQRVTLRCSPRSGDLSVYWYQQSLDQGLQFLIQYYNGEERAKGNILERFSAQQFPDLHSELNLSSLELGDSALYFCASSPTHLGNQPQHFGDGTRLSIL.

J is TRBJ2-7 and V is TRBV28; tentative D call: TRBD1 (8 bases). The V and J ends lost 5 bases and 0 bases respectively, with 20 bases between them. CDR3 length: 17 amino acids. Germline CDR1 reads MDHEN; CDR2 reads SYDVKM. In DNA, the CDR3 is TGTGCCAGCAGTACACTCCCAGGGGGCGGGAGCTCCTACGAGCAGTACTTC. As protein: CASSTLPGGGSSYEQYF.

This clone showed up just once. The chain links TRBV7-9 to TRBJ2-1, with 8 bases that match TRBD2. V gave up 1 base and J gave up 5 bases; unmatched junction bases: 7. This CDR3 has 16 amino acids. Germline CDR1 and CDR2: SEHNR and FQNEAQ (reference sequence). The CDR3 is CASSLGRGGLNNEQFF. For the CDR3, the DNA is TGTGCCAGCAGCTTAGGTCGGGGGGGCCTCAACAATGAGCAGTTCTTC.

This chain joins TRBV18 and TRBJ2-2; 9 bases are shared with TRBD1. The CDR3 spans 16 residues. From germline, CDR1 is KGHSH and CDR2 LQKENI. V shed 4 bases, J shed 6 bases, and the junction held 9 bases outside the gene matches. CDR3 sequence: CASSQQGATGPGELFF. The DNA for the CDR3 is TGTGCCAGCTCACAACAGGGGGCGACCGGGCCCGGGGAGCTGTTTTTT.

The V gene is TRBV6-6, the J gene TRBJ1-5; D is unclear. CDR1 and CDR2 (germline): MNHNY, SVGAGI (reference sequence). CDR3 size: 16 residues. V shed 5 bases and J shed 0 bases, with 14 bases lying between them. CDR3 residues: CASSPRGGYSNQPQHF. In DNA form, the CDR3 reads TGTGCCAGCAGTCCCCGGGGAGGTTATAGCAATCAGCCCCAGCATTTT.

The chain has TRBV7-9 and TRBJ2-5; D gene unclear. The ends were cut back, 5 bases at V and 2 bases at J, with 15 bases in the middle. The CDR3 is made up of 15 amino acids. Germline CDR1 is SEHNR and CDR2 is FQNEAQ (reference sequence). CDR3 bases: TGTGCCAGCAGCCCCAAGCGCCGGCTGCAAGAGACCCAGTACTTC. This sequence encodes CASSPKRRLQETQYF.

This chain uses TRBV5-1 with TRBJ2-7; 8 bases match TRBD1. The CDR3 totals 14 residues. CDR1 and CDR2 (germline): SGHRS, YFSETQ. Trimming at V came to 3 bases and at J to 5 bases, leaving 7 bases not matched to a gene. The CDR3 is CASSSGQVKNEQYF. For the CDR3, the DNA is TGCGCCAGCAGCTCGGGACAGGTGAAAAACGAGCAGTACTTC.

The CDR3 spells CASSPSRGAGGPRTQYF. The CDR3, as DNA: TGTGCCAGCAGCCCGTCCCGGGGAGCGGGGGGGCCGCGGACCCAGTACTTC. The chain joins TRBV7-2 to TRBJ2-5; 10 bases line up with TRBD2. Trimming removed 5 bases from V and 7 bases from J; junction bases left unmatched: 16. CDR1 SGHTA and CDR2 FQGNSA come from the germline V gene. The CDR3 sequence is 17 residues long. Full variable domain (rest looked up from reference TRBV7-2 and TRBJ2-5): GAGVSQSPSNKVTEKGKDVELRCDPISGHTALYWYRQSLGQGLEFLIYFQGNSAPDKSGLPSDRFSAERTGGSVSTLTIQRTQQEDSAVYLCASSPSRGAGGPRTQYFGPGTRLLVL.

This sequence joins TRBV28 and TRBJ2-7, with D hard to call. Germline V lookup: CDR1 MDHEN, CDR2 SYDVKM. V was shortened by 3 bases and J by 1 base, with 10 bases between the two germline ends. CDR3 size: 14 residues. CDR3 residues: CASSFIGDSYEQYF. Written as DNA, the CDR3 is TGTGCCAGCAGTTTTATCGGTGATTCCTACGAGCAGTACTTC.

This clone occurred once. The CDR3 here is CASSVASGSIETQYF. Written as DNA, the CDR3 is TGTGCCAGCAGCGTAGCTAGCGGGAGTATCGAGACCCAGTACTTC. This chain uses TRBV9 with TRBJ2-5; 10 bases align to TRBD2. The CDR3 is 15 amino acids. The V segment lost 0 bases and the J segment 5 bases; nucleotides outside the gene matches: 4. Per the germline V gene, CDR1 is SGDLS and CDR2 is YYNGEE.

This clone appeared a single time. The CDR3 nucleotides read TGTGCCAGCAGTAGACCGGGACAGGGAACGGTGACCCAGTACTTC. Its protein product is CASSRPGQGTVTQYF. The rearrangement links TRBV6-5 to TRBJ2-5, with 9 bases identical to TRBD1. Germline V gene data show CDR1 as MNHEY and CDR2 as SVGAGI. V was clipped by 5 bases and J by 7 bases; unmatched bases: 11. CDR3 size: 15 residues.

The chain couples TRBV15 to TRBJ2-7; possibly TRBD1 for D (7 bases). Between the trimmed V and J ends, which lost 5 bases and 4 bases, there was a span of 18 bases. The CDR3 spans 15 residues. The germline V gene has CDR1 LNHNV and CDR2 YYDKDF (reference sequence). The DNA for the CDR3 is TGTGCCACCAGCGGCGGGAAGGACAGGCAGTACGAGCAGTACTTC. This gives the protein CATSGGKDRQYEQYF.

The chain combines TRBV13 with TRBJ2-4; TRBD2 matches at 16 bases. The length of the CDR3 is 20 residues. With 4 bases clipped from V and 0 bases from J, the junction kept 9 bases outside the gene matches. Germline assignment: CDR1 PRHDT and CDR2 FYEKMQ (reference sequence). Written as DNA, the CDR3 is TGTGCCAGCAGCTCGGCCGGGACTAGCGGGAGGGTCCTAGCCAAAAACATTCAGTACTTC. It translates to CASSSAGTSGRVLAKNIQYF.

This clone has a single count. This chain connects TRBV5-5 to TRBJ2-7; weak D call: TRBD2 (6 bases). The CDR3 sequence is 13 residues long. Germline V gene sequence: CDR1 SGHKS, CDR2 YYEKEE (reference sequence). V was trimmed by 2 bases and J by 3 bases, leaving 9 bases between them. The CDR3 DNA sequence: TGTGCCAGCAGCTTTAGGGAGGTCTACGAGCAGTACTTC. It is translated as CASSFREVYEQYF.

The chain combines TRBV18 with TRBJ1-2; 7 nucleotides agree with TRBD1. Unmatched junction bases numbered 7, after V lost 3 bases and J lost 6 bases. The CDR3 consists of 14 residues. Germline V gene lookup returns CDR1 KGHSH and CDR2 LQKENI. The CDR3 spells CASSPSSGGDGYTF. The CDR3 DNA follows: TGTGCCAGCTCACCCTCGTCAGGGGGAGATGGCTACACCTTC.

The chain carries TRBV6-5 and TRBJ1-1; D remains unclear. Trimming took 4 bases from V and 2 from J, leaving 8 bases between them. The CDR3 spans 13 residues. The V gene's germline CDR1 is MNHEY and CDR2 SVGAGI. The CDR3 DNA reads as TGTGCCAGCAGTTCGCCCAGTAACACTGAAGCTTTCTTT. Its translation is CASSSPSNTEAFF.

This clone came up once. The V and J genes are TRBV9 and TRBJ1-6; D gene uncertain. Trimming removed 4 bases from V and 6 bases from J, with 14 bases in between. The CDR3 has 15 residues. Germline-derived CDR1 and CDR2 are SGDLS and YYNGEE. This chain's CDR3 is CASSYGSLTNSPLHF. The CDR3 DNA is TGTGCCAGCAGCTACGGGTCGTTAACTAATTCACCCCTCCACTTT.

The sample holds one count of this clone. CDR3 amino acids: CASSLTSGVLNEQFF. The CDR3 bases are TGCGCCAGCAGCTTGACTAGCGGGGTATTAAATGAGCAGTTCTTC. The chain recombines TRBV5-1 with TRBJ2-1; 10 bases are shared with TRBD2. The germline V gene encodes CDR1 SGHRS and CDR2 YFSETQ. Unmatched junction bases numbered 5, after V lost 1 base and J lost 7 bases. The CDR3 loop spans 15 amino acids.

The V and J genes are TRBV2 and TRBJ2-1; 12 nucleotides line up with TRBD2. The V gene end was trimmed by 6 bases and the J gene end by 6 bases; junction bases not matched to a gene: 6. Germline CDR1 and CDR2: SNHLY and FYNNEI. The CDR3 length is 15 residues. The CDR3 sequence is CASRALAGGVNEQFF. The CDR3 DNA reads TGTGCCAGCAGAGCCCTAGCGGGAGGGGTCAATGAGCAGTTCTTC.

This chain uses TRBV27 with TRBJ2-3; TRBD2 is a possible D gene (6 bases). Trimming removed 5 bases at V and 0 bases at J, with 15 bases between. Germline lookup yields CDR1 MNHEY and CDR2 SMNVEV (reference sequence). This CDR3 contains 16 residues. The CDR3 spells CASSRHGSGSTDTQYF. The CDR3 nucleotides read TGTGCCAGCAGTCGACACGGTAGCGGAAGCACAGATACGCAGTATTTT.

The chain couples TRBV19 to TRBJ1-5; D gene uncertain. Trimming took off 4 bases at V and 6 bases at J, with 16 bases between the two ends. The CDR3 runs 15 residues. Germline assignment: CDR1 LNHDA and CDR2 SQIVND (reference sequence). CDR3 in amino acids: CASSTLGGVGQPQHF. The CDR3 coding sequence is TGTGCCAGTAGTACCCTGGGCGGGGTGGGTCAGCCCCAGCATTTT.

In this sample, this clone turned up once. The rearrangement uses TRBV7-9 and TRBJ2-1; no clear D. Per germline, CDR1 SEHNR and CDR2 FQNEAQ (reference sequence). This CDR3 has 13 amino acids. Trimming stripped 2 bases from V and 5 bases from J, with 7 bases between. The chain's CDR3 is CASSLIPHNEQFF. In nucleotides, the CDR3 is TGTGCCAGCAGCTTAATTCCTCACAATGAGCAGTTCTTC.

The V and J genes are TRBV6-5 and TRBJ1-4; no clear D gene. This CDR3 comprises 13 residues. V lost 7 bases to trimming and J lost 7 bases, with 13 bases between them. CDR1 is MNHEY and CDR2 is SVGAGI in the germline V gene. The CDR3 protein is CASMFLSGEKLFF. In nucleotides, the CDR3 is TGTGCCAGCATGTTCCTCTCGGGTGAAAAACTGTTTTTT.

The gene calls are TRBV28 and TRBJ2-3; D gene uncertain. Germline CDR1 is MDHEN and CDR2 is SYDVKM. Trimming cost V 8 bases and J 4 bases, with 7 bases left between them. CDR3 length: 11 residues. This CDR3 is CASLRADTQYF. For the CDR3, the DNA is TGTGCCAGCCTACGGGCAGATACGCAGTATTTT.

This clone was seen once. V gene TRBV18 combines with J gene TRBJ2-4; 8 nucleotides match TRBD1. The CDR3 totals 20 residues. V dropped 4 bases and J dropped 0; count of bases not matched to a gene: 17. Germline lookup yields CDR1 KGHSH and CDR2 LQKENI. This CDR3 reads CASSLPGQGALPLAKNIQYF. The CDR3, as DNA: TGTGCCAGCTCACTACCAGGGCAGGGGGCCCTACCCTTAGCCAAAAACATTCAGTACTTC.

The chain is built from TRBV15 and TRBJ1-4; possible D gene TRBD1, 6 bases. Germline values: CDR1 LNHNV, CDR2 YYDKDF (reference sequence). The CDR3 sequence is 14 residues long. Trimming pared 1 base from V and 8 bases from J, leaving 11 bases between. In DNA, the CDR3 is TGTGCCACCAGCAGAGGTCAGGGGAAGGAAAAACTGTTTTTT. This encodes CATSRGQGKEKLFF.

V is TRBV6-1 and J is TRBJ2-5; 8 bases align to TRBD1. Per germline, CDR1 MNHNS and CDR2 SASEGT. This CDR3 contains 15 residues. Losses at the gene ends were 8 bases for V and 4 bases for J; bases not matched to a gene: 12. CDR3 protein: CASRPYGQGAETQYF. CDR3 DNA: TGTGCCAGCCGGCCCTACGGACAGGGTGCAGAGACCCAGTACTTC.

The CDR3 loop reads CASSQDVSPGHGRGELFF. The CDR3 coding sequence is TGTGCCAGCAGCCAAGATGTCTCTCCGGGACACGGGAGGGGGGAGCTGTTTTTT. The V and J genes are TRBV4-2 and TRBJ2-2, with a weak D call TRBD2 (7 bases). Trimming removed 0 bases from V and 8 bases from J, with 22 bases in between. Looked up from germline, CDR1 is LGHNA and CDR2 is YNFKEQ. This CDR3 comprises 18 residues.